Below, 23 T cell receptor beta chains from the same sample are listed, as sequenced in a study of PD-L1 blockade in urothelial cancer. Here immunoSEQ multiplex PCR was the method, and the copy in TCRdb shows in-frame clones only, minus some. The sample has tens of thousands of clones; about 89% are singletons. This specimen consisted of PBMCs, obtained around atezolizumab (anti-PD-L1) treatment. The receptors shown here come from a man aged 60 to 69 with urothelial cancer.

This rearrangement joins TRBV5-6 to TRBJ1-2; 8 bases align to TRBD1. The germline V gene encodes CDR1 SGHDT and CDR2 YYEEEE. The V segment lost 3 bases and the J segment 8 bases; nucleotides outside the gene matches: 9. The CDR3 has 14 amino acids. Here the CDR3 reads CASSSMDRVRGYTF. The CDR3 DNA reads TGTGCCAGCAGCTCCATGGACAGGGTCCGCGGCTACACCTTC.

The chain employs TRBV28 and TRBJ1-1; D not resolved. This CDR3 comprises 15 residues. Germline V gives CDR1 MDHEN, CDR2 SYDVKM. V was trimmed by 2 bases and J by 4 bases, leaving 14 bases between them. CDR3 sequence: CASSLPRVFGTEAFF. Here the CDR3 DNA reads TGTGCCAGCAGTTTACCCCGGGTATTCGGCACTGAAGCTTTCTTT.

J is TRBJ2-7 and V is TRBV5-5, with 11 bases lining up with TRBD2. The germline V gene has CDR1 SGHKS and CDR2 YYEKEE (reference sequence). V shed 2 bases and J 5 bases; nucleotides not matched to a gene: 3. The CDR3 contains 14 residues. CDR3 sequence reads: CASSFLAGGHEQYF. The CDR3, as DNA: TGTGCCAGCAGCTTTCTAGCGGGAGGCCACGAGCAGTACTTC.

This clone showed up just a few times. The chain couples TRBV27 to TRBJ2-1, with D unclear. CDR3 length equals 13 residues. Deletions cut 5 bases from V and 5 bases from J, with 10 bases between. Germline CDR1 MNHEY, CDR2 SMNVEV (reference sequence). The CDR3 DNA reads TGTGCCAGCAGTCCTTCGGTGGACAATGAGCAGTTCTTC. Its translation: CASSPSVDNEQFF.

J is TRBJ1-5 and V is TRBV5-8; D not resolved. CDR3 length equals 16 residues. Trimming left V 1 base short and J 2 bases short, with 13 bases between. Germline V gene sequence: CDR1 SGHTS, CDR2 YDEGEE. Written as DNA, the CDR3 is TGTGCCAGCAGCTTGTGGGTGAGGGCAGGCAATCAGCCCCAGCATTTT. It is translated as CASSLWVRAGNQPQHF.

The CDR3 nucleotides read TGTGCCAGCTCACCACCGGGGACAGTCTCTGGAAACACCATATATTTT. Translated: CASSPPGTVSGNTIYF. The chain employs TRBV18 and TRBJ1-3; TRBD1 aligns across 7 bases. CDR3 size: 16 residues. The J segment lost 0 bases and the V segment lost 0 bases, leaving 2 bases of the junction unmatched. Germline V gene lookup returns CDR1 KGHSH and CDR2 LQKENI.

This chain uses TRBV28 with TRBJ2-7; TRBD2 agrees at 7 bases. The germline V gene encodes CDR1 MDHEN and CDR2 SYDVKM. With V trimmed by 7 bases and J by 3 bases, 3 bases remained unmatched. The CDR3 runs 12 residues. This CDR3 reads CASNGGGYEQYF. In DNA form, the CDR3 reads TGTGCCAGCAATGGCGGGGGCTACGAGCAGTACTTC.

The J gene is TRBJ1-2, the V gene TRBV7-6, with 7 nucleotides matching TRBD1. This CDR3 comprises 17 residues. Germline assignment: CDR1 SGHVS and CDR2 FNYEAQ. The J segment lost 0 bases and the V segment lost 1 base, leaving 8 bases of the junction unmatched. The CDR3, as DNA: TGTGCCAGCAGCTTAGGGGGTCACAGGGGATCTAACTATGGCTACACCTTC. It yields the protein CASSLGGHRGSNYGYTF.

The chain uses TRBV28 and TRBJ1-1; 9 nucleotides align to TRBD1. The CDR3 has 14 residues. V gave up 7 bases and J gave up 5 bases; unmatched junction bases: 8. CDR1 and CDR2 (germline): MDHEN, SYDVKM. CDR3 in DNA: TGTGCCAGCACTATAGACAGGGGGGGAACTGAAGCTTTCTTT. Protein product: CASTIDRGGTEAFF.

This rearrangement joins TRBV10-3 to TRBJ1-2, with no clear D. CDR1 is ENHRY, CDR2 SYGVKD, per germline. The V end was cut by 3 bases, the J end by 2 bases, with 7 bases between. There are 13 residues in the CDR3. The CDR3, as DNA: TGTGCCATCAGTGACGAGAGGAACTATGGCTACACCTTC. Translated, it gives CAISDERNYGYTF.

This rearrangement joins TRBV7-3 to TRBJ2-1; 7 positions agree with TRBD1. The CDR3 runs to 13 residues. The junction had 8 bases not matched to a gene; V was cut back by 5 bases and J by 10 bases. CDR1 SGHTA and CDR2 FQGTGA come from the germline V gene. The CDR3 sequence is CASSPSTGREQFF. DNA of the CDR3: TGTGCCAGCAGCCCGTCGACAGGGCGGGAGCAGTTCTTC.

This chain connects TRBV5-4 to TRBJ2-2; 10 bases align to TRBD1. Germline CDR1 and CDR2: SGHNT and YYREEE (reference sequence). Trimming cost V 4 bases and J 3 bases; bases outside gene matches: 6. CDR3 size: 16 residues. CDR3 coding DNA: TGTGCCAGCAGCACGTGGACAGGGGGAGACACCGGGGAGCTGTTTTTT. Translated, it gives CASSTWTGGDTGELFF.

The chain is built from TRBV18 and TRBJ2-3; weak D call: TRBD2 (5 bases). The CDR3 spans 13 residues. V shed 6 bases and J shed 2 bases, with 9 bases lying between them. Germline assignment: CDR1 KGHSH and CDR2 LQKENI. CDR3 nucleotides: TGTGCCAGCTCTCCGGGAACCACAGATACGCAGTATTTT. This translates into CASSPGTTDTQYF.

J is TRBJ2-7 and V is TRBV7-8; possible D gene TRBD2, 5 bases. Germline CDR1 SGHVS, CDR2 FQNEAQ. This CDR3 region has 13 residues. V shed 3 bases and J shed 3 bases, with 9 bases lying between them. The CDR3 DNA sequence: TGTGCCAGCAGCTTGGAGGTGGACTACGAGCAGTACTTC. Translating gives CASSLEVDYEQYF.

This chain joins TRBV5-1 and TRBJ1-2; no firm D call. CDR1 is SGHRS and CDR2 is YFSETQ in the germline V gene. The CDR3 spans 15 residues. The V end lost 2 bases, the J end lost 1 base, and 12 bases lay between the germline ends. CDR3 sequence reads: CASSLNRGSNYGYTF. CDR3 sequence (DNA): TGCGCCAGCAGCTTAAACCGAGGGAGTAACTATGGCTACACCTTC.

CDR3 DNA: TGTGCCACCACTAAACCGGGGTTTAACACTGAAGCTTTCTTT. This translates into CATTKPGFNTEAFF. The chain employs TRBV14 and TRBJ1-1, with D unresolved. The V gene's germline CDR1 is SGHDN and CDR2 FVKESK. The CDR3 is 14 amino acids. Trimming pared 10 bases from V and 2 bases from J, leaving 17 bases between.

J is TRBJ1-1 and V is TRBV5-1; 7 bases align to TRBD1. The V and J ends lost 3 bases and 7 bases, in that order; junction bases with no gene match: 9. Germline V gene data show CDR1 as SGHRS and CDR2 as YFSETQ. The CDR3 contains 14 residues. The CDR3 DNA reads TGCGCCAGCAGCTCCCGACAGGGATGGGATGAAGCTTTCTTT. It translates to CASSSRQGWDEAFF.

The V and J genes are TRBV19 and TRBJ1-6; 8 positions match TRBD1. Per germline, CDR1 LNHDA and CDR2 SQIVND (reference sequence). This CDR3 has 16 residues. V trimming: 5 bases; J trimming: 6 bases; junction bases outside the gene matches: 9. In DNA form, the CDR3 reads TGTGCCAGTAGTCATCCAGGGGGCTCCCCTAATTCACCCCTCCACTTT. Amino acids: CASSHPGGSPNSPLHF.

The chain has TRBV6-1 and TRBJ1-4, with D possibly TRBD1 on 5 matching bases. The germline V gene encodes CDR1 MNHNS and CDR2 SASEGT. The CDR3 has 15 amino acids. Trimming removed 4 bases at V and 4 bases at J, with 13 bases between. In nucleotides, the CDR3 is TGTGCCAGCAGTGTTACAGGCGGGAGTAATGAAAAACTGTTTTTT. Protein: CASSVTGGSNEKLFF.

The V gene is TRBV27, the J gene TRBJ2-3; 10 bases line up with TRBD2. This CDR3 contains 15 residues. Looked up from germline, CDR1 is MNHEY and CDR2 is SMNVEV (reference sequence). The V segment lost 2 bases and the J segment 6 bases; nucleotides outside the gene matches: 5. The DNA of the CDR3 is TGTGCCAGCAGTTTAGGAGCGGGGGGGCCGGATACGCAGTATTTT. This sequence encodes CASSLGAGGPDTQYF.

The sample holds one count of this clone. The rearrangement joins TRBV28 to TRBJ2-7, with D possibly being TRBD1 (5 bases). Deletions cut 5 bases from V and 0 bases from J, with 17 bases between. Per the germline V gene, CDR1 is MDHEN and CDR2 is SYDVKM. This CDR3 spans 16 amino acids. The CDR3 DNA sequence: TGTGCCAGCAGTATGAGTGACAGCCTTAGCTCCTACGAGCAGTACTTC. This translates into CASSMSDSLSSYEQYF.

CDR3 amino acids: CASSNELAGGSEQYF. The DNA for the CDR3 is TGTGCCAGCAGCAACGAGCTAGCGGGGGGGTCCGAGCAGTACTTC. The V gene is TRBV21-1, the J gene TRBJ2-7; the D call in the table, TRBD2, was not verified against the DNA. TRBV21-1 is deemed a pseudogene. The length of the CDR3 is 15 residues.

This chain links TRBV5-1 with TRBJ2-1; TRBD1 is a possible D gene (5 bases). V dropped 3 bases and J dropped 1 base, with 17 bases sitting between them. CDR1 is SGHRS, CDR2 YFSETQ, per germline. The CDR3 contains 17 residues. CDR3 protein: CASSSPLGQASYNEQFF. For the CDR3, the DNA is TGCGCCAGCAGCTCTCCCTTGGGGCAGGCGTCCTACAATGAGCAGTTCTTC.